The clone carrying this T cell receptor beta chain was counted a single time. Other DNA sequences within the sample encode an identical CDR3. Source study methods: Estimated nucleated cell counts came from reference gene primer amplification. Only in-frame clones appear in the TCRdb table, and some are missing; sequencing was by immunoSEQ multiplex PCR. Clonal size and the V and J genes are those of that table, whereas D and trimming came from the DNA. The data contain approximately 220,000 clones, 80% of them singletons. The entry originates in a study of blood T cell repertoires in COVID-19. Study overall: Sample material is recorded as cDNA or gDNA derived from T cells, B-cell-depleted T cells, or PBMCs.

Clinical history reported by participants formed the basis on which cohorts were assigned. Germline lookup yields CDR1 ENHRY and CDR2 SYGVKD. Trimming cost V 0 bases and J 1 base, with 9 bases left between them. This CDR3 spans 15 amino acids. The sample taken for sequencing was PBMCs or T cells enriched from blood (not recorded which). The chain is built from TRBV10-3 and TRBJ1-1; possible D gene TRBD1, 5 bases. The TCR sequence derives from a woman in her thirties or forties with acute COVID-19. This CDR3 reads CAISESGQGNTEAFF. The CDR3, as DNA: TGTGCCATCAGTGAGTCCGGGCAGGGGAACACTGAAGCTTTCTTT.